This T cell receptor beta chain was identified in a study of cytomegalovirus exposure and HLA in healthy donors. This clone appeared once. PCR employed 60 Vbeta and 13 Jbeta primers. Libraries were prepared by immunoSEQ multiplex PCR; TCRdb keeps only in-frame clonotypes and omits some of them. Among approximately 150,000 clones, about four fifths were seen once, and the ten largest hold 6% to 6.5%. The CDR3 spans 10 residues. Trimming took off 6 bases at V and 7 bases at J, with 4 bases between the two ends. Germline CDR1 and CDR2: MDHEN and SYDVKM. Sequencing input: PBMCs. This receptor was obtained from a man aged 50-59 years in good health and CMV-seropositive. The gene calls are TRBV28 and TRBJ2-1; D is undetermined. CDR3 sequence: CASRENEQFF. The CDR3 DNA is TGTGCCAGCAGAGAGAATGAGCAGTTCTTC. Full variable domain (missing parts from reference TRBV28 and TRBJ2-1): DVKVTQSSRYLVKRTGEKVFLECVQDMDHENMFWYRQDPGLGLRLIYFSYDVKMKEKGDIPEGYSVSREKKERFSLILESASTNQTSMYLCASRENEQFFGPGTRLTVL.